These T cell receptor beta chains were read from a single sample in a study of blood T cell repertoires in COVID-19. The protocol was immunoSEQ multiplex PCR, while the TCRdb copy is restricted to in-frame clones and leaves out a portion. The sample shows approximately 150,000 clones, around 87% of them seen only once. Sequences were obtained from peripheral blood. These receptors were taken from a woman aged 55-75 years with active COVID-19. CDR3s include the opening cysteine and the closing phenylalanine or tryptophan. The D gene is left open where the match is weak. Clone sizes are given selectively: once, few, many, or a class where the clone is expanded.

D,V,size,J,DNA,CDR3
TRBD1,TRBV5-5,.,TRBJ2-7,TGTGCCAGCAGCCGACAGGGAATGAACGAGCAGTACTTC,CASSRQGMNEQYF
TRBD2,TRBV10-2,few,TRBJ2-1,TGCGCCAGCAGTGATAGCGGGCTCCACAATGAGCAGTTCTTC,CASSDSGLHNEQFF
TRBD2,TRBV28,.,TRBJ2-3,TGTGCCAGCAAGGGACTAGCGGTCACAGATACGCAGTATTTT,CASKGLAVTDTQYF
TRBD2,TRBV15,once,TRBJ2-3,TGTGCCACCAGCACCTTTTCGGGACTAGCGGGAGGGCGGGGCACAGATACGCAGTATTTT,CATSTFSGLAGGRGTDTQYF
TRBD1,TRBV5-4,few,TRBJ2-7,TGTGCCAGCAGCTCCCTGCCCGGGACAGGCCCCCTCTACGAGCAGTACTTC,CASSSLPGTGPLYEQYF
.,TRBV6-5,.,TRBJ2-7,TGTGCCAGCACCCTTCGCGGAAGCTACGAGCAGTACTTC,CASTLRGSYEQYF
.,TRBV6-1,.,TRBJ1-5,TGTGCCAGCAGTGAAACAGGGTATAGCAATCAGCCCCAGCATTTT,CASSETGYSNQPQHF
TRBD2,TRBV10-3,.,TRBJ2-7,TGTGCCATCAGTCTTAGCGGGAGGAAAAGAGGCGAGCAGTACTTC,CAISLSGRKRGEQYF
.,TRBV27,.,TRBJ2-7,TGTGCCAGCAGTTTATCGTACAGGAAGAACTCCTACGAGCAGTACTTC,CASSLSYRKNSYEQYF
.,TRBV4-1,.,TRBJ2-7,TGCGCCAGCAGCCAAGCCCCACGGGACTCCACCTACGAGCAGTACTTC,CASSQAPRDSTYEQYF
TRBD2,TRBV27,once,TRBJ2-1,TGTGCCAGCAGTCTCACCGGGACTAGTACCTATGAGCAGTTCTTC,CASSLTGTSTYEQFF
.,TRBV2,.,TRBJ2-3,TGTGCCAGCAGTGGCCCGTTGTTCGGAGTTTCGCCTCCCGCTCAGTATTTT,CASSGPLFGVSPPAQYF
.,TRBV18,.,TRBJ1-1,TGTGCCAGCTCACCCGAGGTGGTCCTGAACACTGAAGCTTTCTTT,CASSPEVVLNTEAFF
.,TRBV6-1,.,TRBJ1-2,TGTGCCAGCAGTGAAGCGGCAGGGTTCTATGGCTACACCTTC,CASSEAAGFYGYTF